This entry features one TCR beta chain sequence. What this receptor recognizes is not known. Qualities for individual bases were not recorded, and no much larger clone is one base off. Between the V and J ends, shortened by 3 bases and 5 bases respectively, the junction contains 13 bases. According to the germline V gene (reference sequence), CDR1 reads DFQATT and CDR2 reads SNEGSKA. The cysteine opens and the phenylalanine closes a CDR3 of 13 amino acids. Only the CDR3 DNA stays, 39 bases, in frame from base 1. Only healthy Caucasian donors were included. The twin cohort consisted of three pairs of female monozygotic twins, all aged roughly 18 to 29 years. Using Miltenyi CD45RO+ enrichment and human naive T-cell isolation kits, memory (CD45RO+) and naive T cells were isolated from PBMC. The data belong to a study of identical twins (dated by TCRdb to the mid-2010s). Background on the whole study: To test whether fetal clonotypes persist, the study used deep sequencing on TCR alpha and beta repertoires from monozygotic twins, unrelated adults of various ages, and cord blood. To rule out contamination, replicate twin experiments were performed at different times with different library preparation protocols. The paper as a whole reports these results and caveats: A weaker excess of twin sharing was found in beta out-of-frame sequences because the signal-to-noise ratio was lowered by fewer shared sequences. Out-of-frame TCR alpha sharing in monozygotic twins was systematically underestimated by recombination models, whereas sharing between unrelated individuals was in agreement with the recombination models. Compared with coincidental sharing between unrelated individuals, out-of-frame TCR alpha sequences shared between twins had an excess of sequences with low generation probability. Zero-insertion analyses could be partly confounded by invariant T cells such as MAIT and iNKT, though diverse VJ usage argued against such confounding for most clonotypes. Because the same donors could not be followed over many years, conclusions were based on cross-sectional statistical analysis. Fewer insertions were carried by abundant cord blood beta clonotypes; a weaker similar trend was observed in young adult naive repertoires, while no such trend was observed in memory repertoires.

To prepare the library, 5' RACE was applied. Sequencing was carried out with an Illumina HiSeq 2000. Template switching introduced a universal primer binding site; the final cDNA contained a unique molecular identifier, enabling accurate counting of TCR cDNA molecules. Specific primers in the conserved constant-segment region were used to synthesize first-strand cDNA for the TCR alpha and beta chains. To control for contamination, every cDNA library was double barcoded, receiving both a SMART-Mk sample barcode and Illumina barcodes. TruSeq adapter sequences and Illumina sample barcodes were added in two successive PCR steps. TCR alpha and beta cDNA libraries were sequenced on the Illumina HiSeq platform with custom primers. The paper's processing steps were these. MiGEC processed the raw reads to extract unique molecular identifiers, while MiXCR was used to determine the CDR3 positions. For each individual, recombination models were inferred using an EM algorithm with the repgenHMM and IGoR tools. Shared clonotypes were analyzed with the tcR package in R, and sharing was normalized by the product of cloneset sizes. Out-of-frame nonproductive sequences were analyzed to study raw recombination free of thymic and clonal selection effects. In-frame beta chains were kept once TCRdb had trimmed the public reads at Q25 with fastp and called clones with MiXCR. Identical CDR3 proteins give one entry, which carries the most common genes and DNA. For this entry, the V and J calls and clone size follow TCRdb and not the study's own pipeline. The sample table records roughly 18,000 distinct CDR3 sequences; roughly 63% of these occur just once. The ten largest clones capture less than 6.5% of the sample.

Material: memory (CD45RO+) T cells sorted from blood. The cell subset or site label of this sample denotes: CD45RO+ enriched T cells. This sequence uses TRBV20-1 and TRBJ2-5; matching of 6 bases hints at TRBD2 as the D gene. The TCR sequence derives from a woman aged 18-29 years in good health. This table probably holds off-target reads from a library built for another chain. The bases are TGCAGTGCTAGCGGGAGAGTTAGGGAGACCCAGTACTTC. Its protein product is CSASGRVRETQYF.